This T cell receptor (beta chain) was sequenced during a study of blood T cell repertoires in COVID-19. As for the study in general: Sources were T cells, B-cell-depleted T cells, or PBMCs; the material itself was cDNA or gDNA.

Authors' analysis steps: Estimates of nucleated cell counts were drawn from the amplification of reference gene primers. The assay was immunoSEQ multiplex PCR, and TCRdb's table has in-frame clones only and misses some. The V and J calls and clone size were taken over from that table, and D and trimming were inferred from the DNA. The sample carries fewer than 250,000 clones, approximately 86% recorded once. Germline CDR1 and CDR2: SQVTM and ANQGSEA. V lost 5 bases, J lost 2 bases, and 9 bases lay in between. The CDR3 contains 12 residues. The sample was PBMCs or T cells enriched from blood (not recorded which). The rearrangement uses TRBV29-1 and TRBJ1-2; D might be TRBD1 (5 bases). The TCR sequence derives from a woman aged 50 to 65 with acute COVID-19. The CDR3 nucleotides read TGCAGCGTTTCTGGGGGGAACTATGGCTACACCTTC. It codes for CSVSGGNYGYTF.